This passage covers 29 T cell receptor beta chains from one sample sequenced in a study of blood T cells in healthy people across ages. PCR was performed a second time for about 6 to 12 cycles using a sample-barcoded 5' primer and a J-beta primer mix. TCRdb used MiXCR to reprocess the 5' RACE reads, holding one entry per CDR3 protein. The data show roughly 800,000 distinct CDR3 sequences, 55% to 75% seen once. Sequencing used blood. The receptor source for this set is a young man in good health.

The genes are TRBV10-3 and TRBJ2-7; D call uncertain. This CDR3 has 11 amino acids. V was cut by 4 bases and J by 3 bases, with 4 bases left in between. CDR1 is ENHRY, CDR2 SYGVKD, per germline. CDR3 region: CAISAGYEQYF. CDR3 DNA sequence: TGTGCCATCAGTGCAGGCTACGAGCAGTACTTC.

The chain links TRBV7-9 to TRBJ1-6; D might be TRBD1 (6 bases). The V gene lost 5 bases and the J gene lost 17 bases, with 25 bases spanning the gap. Germline CDR1 reads SEHNR; CDR2 reads FQNEAQ (reference sequence). CDR3 length equals 15 residues. The DNA for the CDR3 is TGTGCCAGCAGCCCCGCACGGGCTCAAAAGGGGGGAATCCACTTT. Translating it yields CASSPARAQKGGIHF.

Turning to this clonotype: At one of its ends the junction is not consistent with the germline gene, which may arise from a read error. The chain combines TRBV7-2 with TRBJ1-2; tentatively, D is TRBD1 (6 bases). CDR3 length: 13 residues. CDR1 SGHTA and CDR2 FQGNSA come from the germline V gene. The CDR3 DNA reads TGTGCCGGCAGTTCACAGGGTGAATATGGCTACACCTTC. This gives the protein CAGSSQGEYGYTF.

The rearrangement links TRBV9 to TRBJ2-7; D gene unclear. Trimming pared 3 bases from V and 2 bases from J, leaving 12 bases between. Germline CDR1 reads SGDLS; CDR2 reads YYNGEE. The CDR3 is made up of 14 amino acids. CDR3 loop: CASSASSSPYEQYF. The CDR3 region has the DNA TGTGCCAGCAGCGCCAGTTCAAGTCCCTACGAGCAGTACTTC.

The rearrangement links TRBV20-1 to TRBJ2-7; D remains ambiguous. CDR1 and CDR2 from the germline V gene are DFQATT and SNEGSKA (reference sequence). Trimming pared 1 base from V and 3 bases from J, leaving 13 bases between. This CDR3 has 14 residues. The DNA for the CDR3 is TGCAGTGCTAGAGTTCTTACTATCCACTACGAGCAGTACTTC. It is translated as CSARVLTIHYEQYF.

The genes are TRBV4-1 and TRBJ2-3; unclear D gene. The CDR3 sequence is 15 residues long. Germline assignment: CDR1 MGHRA and CDR2 YSYEKL. V dropped 5 bases and J dropped 5 bases, with 17 bases sitting between them. In nucleotides, the CDR3 is TGCGCCAGCAGCAAGGGTTCGGGCGGAGAAGATACGCAGTATTTT. It is translated as CASSKGSGGEDTQYF.

The genes are TRBV6-4 and TRBJ2-1, with a tentative D call TRBD1 (6 bases). V lost 0 bases, J lost 0 bases, and 9 bases lay in between. The CDR3 extends over 16 amino acids. The germline gives CDR1 MRHNA, CDR2 SNTAGT. DNA for the CDR3: TGTGCCAGCAGTGACTCGGGGGCTAGCTCCTACAATGAGCAGTTCTTC. Translation gives CASSDSGASSYNEQFF.

This rearrangement joins TRBV7-2 to TRBJ2-3; D is unclear. The CDR3 runs 14 residues. The ends were cut back, 11 bases at V and 2 bases at J, with 17 bases in the middle. Germline values: CDR1 SGHTA, CDR2 FQGNSA. CDR3 sequence: CACKPTRNTDTQYF. The CDR3 nucleotides are TGTGCCTGCAAGCCCACGCGAAACACAGATACGCAGTATTTT.

V is TRBV6-5 and J is TRBJ1-1; D gene uncertain. The CDR3 loop spans 13 amino acids. Trimming removed 2 bases at V and 1 base at J, with 5 bases between. CDR1 is MNHEY, CDR2 SVGAGI, per germline. CDR3 DNA: TGTGCCAGCAGTTACGGGGAGAACACTGAAGCTTTCTTT. It specifies CASSYGENTEAFF.

V usage is TRBV7-9 and J usage is TRBJ1-2, with no clear D. This CDR3 spans 15 amino acids. V lost 2 bases and J lost 4, with 14 bases in between. Germline V gives CDR1 SEHNR, CDR2 FQNEAQ (reference sequence). CDR3 in DNA: TGTGCCAGCAGCTTAAGAGGCAGGAGAACCTATGGCTACACCTTC. It is translated as CASSLRGRRTYGYTF.

The chain couples TRBV24-1 to TRBJ2-7; D may be TRBD1 (6 bases). Trimming took 3 bases from V and 10 from J, leaving 12 bases between them. CDR3 size: 12 residues. Germline-derived CDR1 and CDR2 are KGHDR and SFDVKD. Written as DNA, the CDR3 is TGTGCCACCAGTGATACAGGGTCGGCCCAGTACTTC. Amino acid sequence: CATSDTGSAQYF.

This clonotype was found a few times. The chain is built from TRBV29-1 and TRBJ2-5; TRBD1 or TRBD2 may be the D gene (6 bases each). Germline V gene data show CDR1 as SQVTM and CDR2 as ANQGSEA. The CDR3 length is 12 residues. V lost 5 bases and J 5 bases, leaving 12 bases between the germline ends. The CDR3 here is CSVLLGGETQYF. CDR3 DNA: TGCAGCGTTCTCCTCGGGGGCGAGACCCAGTACTTC. The full variable domain, rest sourced from reference TRBV29-1 and TRBJ2-5, is SAVISQKPSRDICQRGTSLTIQCQVDSQVTMMFWYRQQPGQSLTLIATANQGSEATYESGFVIDKFPISRPNLTFSTLTVSNMSPEDSSIYLCSVLLGGETQYFGPGTRLLVL.

V is TRBV20-1 and J is TRBJ2-1; D is uncertain. Trimming removed 4 bases from V and 9 bases from J, with 10 bases in between. CDR3 size: 11 residues. Germline-derived CDR1 and CDR2 are DFQATT and SNEGSKA (reference sequence). Written as DNA, the CDR3 is TGCAGTGCTAACATCTTAGGTGAGCAGTTCTTC. Its protein is CSANILGEQFF.

A few counts support this clonotype. The rearrangement joins TRBV5-6 to TRBJ2-7; D perhaps matches TRBD2 (5 bases). V was clipped by 2 bases and J by 7 bases, with 10 bases between them. There are 12 residues in the CDR3. Germline CDR1 and CDR2: SGHDT and YYEEEE. CDR3 in DNA: TGTGCCAGCAGCTTTAGCGATCGGGAGCAGTACTTC. This sequence encodes CASSFSDREQYF.

The table lists this clonotype with a count of one. J is TRBJ2-3 and V is TRBV11-2, with D hard to call. The V end was cut by 1 base, the J end by 2 bases, with 7 bases between. The CDR3 extends over 14 amino acids. Germline CDR1 is SGHAT and CDR2 is FQNNGV. CDR3 residues: CASSLVGPTDTQYF. The CDR3 coding sequence is TGTGCCAGCAGCTTAGTTGGTCCCACAGATACGCAGTATTTT.

This clonotype was seen a few times. The V gene is TRBV10-3, the J gene TRBJ2-5; D ambiguous. The assigned J gene may be wrong: the sequence end matches TRBJ2-7 better. This CDR3 contains 11 residues. The germline V gene encodes CDR1 ENHRY and CDR2 SYGVKD. CDR3 sequence (DNA): TGTGCCATCAGTGAGATGGGCGAGCAGTACTTC. Amino acid sequence: CAISEMGEQYF.

The chain employs TRBV12-3 or TRBV12-4 and TRBJ2-3; 10 bases match TRBD1. Losses at the gene ends were 6 bases for V and 6 bases for J; bases not matched to a gene: 9. The CDR3 covers 15 residues. The CDR3 reads CASSRQGAARDTQYF. The CDR3 coding sequence is TGTGCCAGCAGCCGACAGGGGGCCGCCCGGGATACGCAGTATTTT.

V usage is TRBV29-1 and J usage is TRBJ2-7; a weak D match, TRBD1 (6 bases). The CDR3 has 15 amino acids. The germline V gene has CDR1 SQVTM and CDR2 ANQGSEA. Trimming took off 1 base at V and 0 bases at J, with 13 bases between the two ends. The CDR3 region has the DNA TGCAGCGTTGAAGTCGGAGACAGGAGCTCCTACGAGCAGTACTTC. The encoded protein is CSVEVGDRSSYEQYF.

This rearrangement joins TRBV9 to TRBJ2-3; 9 bases are a match to TRBD1. The V segment lost 0 bases and the J segment 5 bases; nucleotides outside the gene matches: 7. Per the germline V gene, CDR1 is SGDLS and CDR2 is YYNGEE. The CDR3 contains 16 residues. The CDR3 DNA reads TGTGCCAGCAGCGTAGTCGGGGGACAGGGCGGAGATACGCAGTATTTT. Translating gives CASSVVGGQGGDTQYF.

This chain connects TRBV11-2 to TRBJ2-1; the match to TRBD1 covers 7 bases. Germline CDR1 is SGHAT and CDR2 is FQNNGV. V trimming: 8 bases; J trimming: 8 bases; junction bases outside the gene matches: 9. The CDR3 length is 13 residues. CDR3 sequence reads: CASQPTGTDEQFF. CDR3 nucleotide sequence: TGTGCCAGCCAACCTACGGGGACAGATGAGCAGTTCTTC.

This clonotype was detected many times. The chain has TRBV20-1 and TRBJ2-5; D is undetermined. With 3 bases removed from V and 4 bases from J, the gap between germline ends came to 15 bases. This CDR3 has 14 residues. From germline, CDR1 is DFQATT and CDR2 SNEGSKA (reference sequence). The CDR3 region has the DNA TGCAGTGCTAGGCCGGGCGTTTTGGGAGAGACCCAGTACTTC. This sequence encodes CSARPGVLGETQYF.

This clonotype was detected a few times. V is TRBV5-1 and J is TRBJ2-1, with 7 bases fitting TRBD2. The trim removed 4 bases at V and 4 bases at J, leaving 11 bases unmatched. The CDR3 extends over 16 amino acids. Germline CDR1 SGHRS, CDR2 YFSETQ. The CDR3 region is CASSPGSFGGYNEQFF. The CDR3 coding sequence is TGCGCCAGCAGCCCTGGGTCCTTCGGGGGGTACAATGAGCAGTTCTTC.

The chain carries TRBV3-1 and TRBJ2-4; 7 nucleotides match TRBD2. Unmatched junction bases numbered 11, after V lost 4 bases and J lost 8 bases. The CDR3 covers 15 residues. Germline CDR1 reads LGHDT; CDR2 reads YNNKEL (reference sequence). The CDR3 protein is CASSPFERRGDIQYF. In nucleotides, the CDR3 is TGTGCCAGCAGCCCCTTTGAAAGACGGGGGGACATTCAGTACTTC.

V usage is TRBV6-6 and J usage is TRBJ2-7; D is perhaps TRBD1 (6 bases). Germline-derived CDR1 and CDR2 are MNHNY and SVGAGI (reference sequence). CDR3 length equals 16 residues. Deletions cut 7 bases from V and 5 bases from J, with 24 bases between. The CDR3 bases are TGTGCCAGCAAAAACCCGGAAATGGGGGACAAGAACGAGCAGTACTTC. Translated, it gives CASKNPEMGDKNEQYF.

The gene calls are TRBV4-3 and TRBJ1-5, with D hard to call. The CDR3 runs to 15 residues. The germline V gene encodes CDR1 LGHNA and CDR2 YSLEER. Trimming removed 4 bases from V and 6 bases from J, with 16 bases in between. For the CDR3, the DNA is TGCGCCAGCAGCCCCACGAACGGAGGTGCTCAGCCCCAGCATTTT. Residues: CASSPTNGGAQPQHF.

The V gene is TRBV27, the J gene TRBJ1-4; D is possibly TRBD1 (5 bases). V lost 3 bases and J lost 5, with 10 bases in between. CDR1 and CDR2 from the germline V gene are MNHEY and SMNVEV (reference sequence). CDR3 length: 14 residues. CDR3 sequence: CASSFGGANEKLFF. Written as DNA, the CDR3 is TGTGCCAGCAGTTTTGGCGGGGCGAATGAAAAACTGTTTTTT.

The V and J genes are TRBV5-1 and TRBJ2-5; D gene uncertain. This CDR3 contains 15 residues. Trimming left V 1 base short and J 1 base short, with 11 bases between. Germline V gene data show CDR1 as SGHRS and CDR2 as YFSETQ. The CDR3 is CASSLLDPAQETQYF. The CDR3 nucleotides read TGCGCCAGCAGCTTGTTGGATCCGGCCCAAGAGACCCAGTACTTC.

The J gene is TRBJ2-7, the V gene TRBV15, with D unclear. CDR3 size: 16 residues. The V end was cut by 6 bases, the J end by 2 bases, with 20 bases between. The germline V gene has CDR1 LNHNV and CDR2 YYDKDF (reference sequence). CDR3 loop: CATSNSRAATTYEQYF. CDR3 bases: TGTGCCACCAGTAATTCTCGGGCGGCGACCACCTACGAGCAGTACTTC.

The chain has TRBV10-3 and TRBJ2-1; 13 nucleotides match TRBD2. This CDR3 is built from 16 residues. After removal of 9 bases from V and 5 bases from J, the junction contained 10 bases not matched to a gene. CDR1 is ENHRY and CDR2 is SYGVKD in the germline V gene. In nucleotides, the CDR3 is TGTGCCATAGGACTAGCGGGAGATCGCGCTAACAATGAGCAGTTCTTC. As protein: CAIGLAGDRANNEQFF.